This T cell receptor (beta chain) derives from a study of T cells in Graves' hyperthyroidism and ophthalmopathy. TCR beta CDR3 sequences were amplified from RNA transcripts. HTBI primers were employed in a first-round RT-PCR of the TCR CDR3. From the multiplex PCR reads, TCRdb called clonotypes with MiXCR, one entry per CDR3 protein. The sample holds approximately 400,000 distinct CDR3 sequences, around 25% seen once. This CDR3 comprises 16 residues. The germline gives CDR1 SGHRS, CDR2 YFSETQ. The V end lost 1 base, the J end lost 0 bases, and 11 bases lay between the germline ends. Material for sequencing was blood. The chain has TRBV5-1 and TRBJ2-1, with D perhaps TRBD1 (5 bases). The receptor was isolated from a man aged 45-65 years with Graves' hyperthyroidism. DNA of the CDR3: TGCGCCAGCAGCTTGACAGGCCGGAGCTCCTACAATGAGCAGTTCTTC. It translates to CASSLTGRSSYNEQFF.